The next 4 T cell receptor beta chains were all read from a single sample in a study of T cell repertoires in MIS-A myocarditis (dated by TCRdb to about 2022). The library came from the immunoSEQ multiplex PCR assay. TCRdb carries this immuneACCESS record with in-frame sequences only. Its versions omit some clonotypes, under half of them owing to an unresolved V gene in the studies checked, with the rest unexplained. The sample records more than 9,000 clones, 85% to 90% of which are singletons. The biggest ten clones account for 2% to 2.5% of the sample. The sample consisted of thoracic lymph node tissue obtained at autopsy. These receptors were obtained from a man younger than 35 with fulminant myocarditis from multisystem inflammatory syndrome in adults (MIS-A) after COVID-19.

The CDR3 loop is CATSETGANTGELFF. As DNA, the CDR3 is TGTGCCACCAGTGAGACCGGAGCGAACACCGGGGAGCTGTTTTTT. The V and J genes are TRBV24-1 and TRBJ2-2, with D unclear. CDR3 length equals 15 residues. Germline assignment: CDR1 KGHDR and CDR2 SFDVKD. V gave up 4 bases and J gave up 0 bases, with 8 bases separating them.

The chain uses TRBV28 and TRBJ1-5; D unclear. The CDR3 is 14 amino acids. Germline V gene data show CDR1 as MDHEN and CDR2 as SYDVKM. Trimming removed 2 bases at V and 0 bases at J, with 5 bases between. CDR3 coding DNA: TGTGCCAGCAGTTTAAAATATAGCAATCAGCCCCAGCATTTT. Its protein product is CASSLKYSNQPQHF.

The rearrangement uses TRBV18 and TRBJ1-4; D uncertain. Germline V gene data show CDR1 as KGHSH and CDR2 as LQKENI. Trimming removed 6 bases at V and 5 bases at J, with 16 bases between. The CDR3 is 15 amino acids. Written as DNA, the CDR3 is TGTGCCAGCTCTCTCGGACGGGAGAGCAATGAAAAACTGTTTTTT. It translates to CASSLGRESNEKLFF.

CDR3 residues: CASSESLRATQPQHF. The CDR3 DNA sequence: TGTGCCAGCAGTGAGTCATTGAGGGCCACTCAGCCCCAGCATTTT. This chain joins TRBV6-1 and TRBJ1-5; no reliable D call. CDR3 length: 15 residues. Germline V lookup: CDR1 MNHNS, CDR2 SASEGT. Deletions cut 3 bases from V and 6 bases from J, with 15 bases between.